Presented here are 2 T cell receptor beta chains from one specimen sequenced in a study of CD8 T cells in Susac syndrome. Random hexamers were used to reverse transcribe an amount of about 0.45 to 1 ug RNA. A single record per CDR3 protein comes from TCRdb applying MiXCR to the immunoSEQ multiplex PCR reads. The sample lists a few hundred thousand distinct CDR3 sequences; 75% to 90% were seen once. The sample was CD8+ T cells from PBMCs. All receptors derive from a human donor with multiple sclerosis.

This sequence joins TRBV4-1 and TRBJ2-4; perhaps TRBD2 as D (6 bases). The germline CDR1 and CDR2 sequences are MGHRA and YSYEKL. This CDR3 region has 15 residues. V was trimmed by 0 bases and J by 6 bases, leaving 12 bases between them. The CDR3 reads CASSQEGRDGNIQYF. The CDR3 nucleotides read TGCGCCAGCAGCCAAGAAGGGCGGGATGGAAACATTCAGTACTTC.

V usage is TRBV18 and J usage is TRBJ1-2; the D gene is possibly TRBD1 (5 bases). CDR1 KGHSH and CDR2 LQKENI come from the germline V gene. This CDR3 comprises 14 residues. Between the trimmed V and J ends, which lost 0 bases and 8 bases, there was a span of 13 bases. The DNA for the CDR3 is TGTGCCAGCTCACCACCGCAAGGGGAAGAAGGCTACACCTTC. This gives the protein CASSPPQGEEGYTF.